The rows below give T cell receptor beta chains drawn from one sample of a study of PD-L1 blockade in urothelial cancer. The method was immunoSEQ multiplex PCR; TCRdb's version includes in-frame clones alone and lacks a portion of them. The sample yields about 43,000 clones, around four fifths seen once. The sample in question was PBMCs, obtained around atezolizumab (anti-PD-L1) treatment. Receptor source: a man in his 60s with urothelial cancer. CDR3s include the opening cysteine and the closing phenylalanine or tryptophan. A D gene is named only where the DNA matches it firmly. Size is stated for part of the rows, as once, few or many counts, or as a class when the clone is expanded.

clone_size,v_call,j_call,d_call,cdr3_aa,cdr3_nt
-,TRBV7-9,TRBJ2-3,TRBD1,CASSRDRGATDTQYF,TGTGCCAGCAGCCGCGACAGGGGGGCGACAGATACGCAGTATTTT
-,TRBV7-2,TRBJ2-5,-,CASSQVADQETQYF,TGTGCCAGCAGCCAAGTAGCGGATCAAGAGACCCAGTACTTC
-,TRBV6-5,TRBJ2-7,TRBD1,CASTNRDRGVYEQYF,TGTGCCAGCACTAACCGGGACAGGGGGGTTTACGAGCAGTACTTC
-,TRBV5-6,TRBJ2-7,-,CASSFAGGINSGEQYF,TGTGCCAGCAGCTTCGCCGGTGGCATAAACAGCGGCGAGCAGTACTTC
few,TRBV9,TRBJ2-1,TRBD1,CASSPGTVNNEQFF,TGTGCCAGCAGCCCTGGGACAGTCAACAATGAGCAGTTCTTC
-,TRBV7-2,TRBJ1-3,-,CASRPDRTSGNTIYF,TGTGCCAGCAGGCCTGACAGAACCTCTGGAAACACCATATATTTT
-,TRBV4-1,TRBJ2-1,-,CASSQDWGRNEQFF,TGCGCCAGCAGCCAAGACTGGGGGCGGAATGAGCAGTTCTTC
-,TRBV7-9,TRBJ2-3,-,CASSLVSSVVQGGDTQYF,TGTGCCAGCAGCTTAGTCTCGTCAGTCGTTCAGGGTGGGGATACGCAGTATTTT
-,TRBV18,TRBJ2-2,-,CASSPPSGINTGELFF,TGTGCCAGCTCACCACCCTCCGGGATTAACACCGGGGAGCTGTTTTTT
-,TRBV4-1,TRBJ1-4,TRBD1,CASSQDRQGEANEKLFF,TGCGCCAGCAGCCAAGACCGGCAGGGGGAGGCTAATGAAAAACTGTTTTTT